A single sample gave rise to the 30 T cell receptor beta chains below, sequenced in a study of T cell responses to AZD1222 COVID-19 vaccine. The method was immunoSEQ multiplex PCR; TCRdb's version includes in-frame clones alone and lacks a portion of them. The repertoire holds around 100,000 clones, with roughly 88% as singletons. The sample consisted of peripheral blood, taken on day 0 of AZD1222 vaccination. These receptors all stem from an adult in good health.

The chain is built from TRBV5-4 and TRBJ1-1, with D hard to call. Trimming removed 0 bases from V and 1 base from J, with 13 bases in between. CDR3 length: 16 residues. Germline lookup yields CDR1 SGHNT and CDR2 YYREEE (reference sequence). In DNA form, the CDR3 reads TGTGCCAGCAGCTTGGACAGCGTCGTTCAGAACACTGAAGCTTTCTTT. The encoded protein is CASSLDSVVQNTEAFF.

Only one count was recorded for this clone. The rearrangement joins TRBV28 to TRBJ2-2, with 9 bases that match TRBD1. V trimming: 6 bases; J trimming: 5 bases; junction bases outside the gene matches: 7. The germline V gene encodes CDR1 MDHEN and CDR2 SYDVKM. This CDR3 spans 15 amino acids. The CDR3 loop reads CASRDPGQGTGELFF. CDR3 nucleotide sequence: TGTGCCAGCAGGGACCCGGGACAGGGTACCGGGGAGCTGTTTTTT.

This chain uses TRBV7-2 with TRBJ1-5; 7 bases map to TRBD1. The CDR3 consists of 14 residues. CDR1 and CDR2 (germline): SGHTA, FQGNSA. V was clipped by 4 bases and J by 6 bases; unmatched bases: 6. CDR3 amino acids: CASSSWGQFQPQHF. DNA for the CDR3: TGTGCCAGCAGCTCGTGGGGACAGTTTCAGCCCCAGCATTTT. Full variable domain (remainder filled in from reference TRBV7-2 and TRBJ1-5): GAGVSQSPSNKVTEKGKDVELRCDPISGHTALYWYRQSLGQGLEFLIYFQGNSAPDKSGLPSDRFSAERTGGSVSTLTIQRTQQEDSAVYLCASSSWGQFQPQHFGDGTRLSIL.

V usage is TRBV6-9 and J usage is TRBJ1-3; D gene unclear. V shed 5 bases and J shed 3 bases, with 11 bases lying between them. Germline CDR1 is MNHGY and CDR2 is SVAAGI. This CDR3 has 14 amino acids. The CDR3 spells CASSVMRVGNTIYF. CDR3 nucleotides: TGTGCCAGCAGTGTCATGAGGGTTGGAAACACCATATATTTT.

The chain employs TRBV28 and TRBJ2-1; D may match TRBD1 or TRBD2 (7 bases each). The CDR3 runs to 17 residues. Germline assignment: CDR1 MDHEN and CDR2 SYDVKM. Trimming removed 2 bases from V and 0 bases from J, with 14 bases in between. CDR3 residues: CASSLGGGGSSYNEQFF. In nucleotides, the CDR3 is TGTGCCAGCAGTTTAGGGGGAGGGGGCAGCTCCTACAATGAGCAGTTCTTC. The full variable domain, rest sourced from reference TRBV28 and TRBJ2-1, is DVKVTQSSRYLVKRTGEKVFLECVQDMDHENMFWYRQDPGLGLRLIYFSYDVKMKEKGDIPEGYSVSREKKERFSLILESASTNQTSMYLCASSLGGGGSSYNEQFFGPGTRLTVL.

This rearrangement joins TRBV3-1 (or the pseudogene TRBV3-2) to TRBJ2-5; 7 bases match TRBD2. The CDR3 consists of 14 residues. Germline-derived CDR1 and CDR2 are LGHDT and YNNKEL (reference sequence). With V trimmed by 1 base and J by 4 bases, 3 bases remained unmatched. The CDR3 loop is CASSQGPGGETQYF. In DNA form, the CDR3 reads TGTGCCAGCAGCCAAGGCCCGGGAGGAGAGACCCAGTACTTC.

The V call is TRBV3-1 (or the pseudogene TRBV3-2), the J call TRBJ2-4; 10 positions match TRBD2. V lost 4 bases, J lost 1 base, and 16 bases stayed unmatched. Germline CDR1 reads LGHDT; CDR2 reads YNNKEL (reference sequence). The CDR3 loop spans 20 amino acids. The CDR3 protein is CASSPRGERGGVGAKNIQYF. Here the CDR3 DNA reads TGTGCCAGCAGCCCCCGAGGGGAGCGGGGGGGTGTTGGGGCCAAAAACATTCAGTACTTC.

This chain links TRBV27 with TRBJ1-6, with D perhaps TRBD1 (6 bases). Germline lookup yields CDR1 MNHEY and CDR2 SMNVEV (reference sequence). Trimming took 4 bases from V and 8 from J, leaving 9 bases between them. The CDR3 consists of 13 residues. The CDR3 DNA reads TGTGCCAGCAGTTACAGGGACTATTCACCCCTCCACTTT. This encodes CASSYRDYSPLHF.

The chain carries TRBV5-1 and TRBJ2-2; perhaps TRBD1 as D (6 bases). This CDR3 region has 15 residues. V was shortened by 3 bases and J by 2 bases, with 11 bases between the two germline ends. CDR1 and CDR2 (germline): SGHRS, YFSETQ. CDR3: CASSSYRDNTGELFF. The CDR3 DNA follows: TGCGCCAGCAGCTCATACAGGGACAACACCGGGGAGCTGTTTTTT.

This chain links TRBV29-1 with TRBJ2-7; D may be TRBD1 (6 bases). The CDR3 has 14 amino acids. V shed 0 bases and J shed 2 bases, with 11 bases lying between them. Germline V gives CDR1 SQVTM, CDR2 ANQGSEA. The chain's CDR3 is CSVEENQGTYEQYF. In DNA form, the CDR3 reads TGCAGCGTTGAAGAAAATCAGGGGACCTACGAGCAGTACTTC.

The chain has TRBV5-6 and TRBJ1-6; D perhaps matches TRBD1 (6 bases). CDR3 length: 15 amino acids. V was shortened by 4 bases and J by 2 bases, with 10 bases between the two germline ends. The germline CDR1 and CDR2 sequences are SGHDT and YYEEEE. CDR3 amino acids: CASSLRTAYNSPLHF. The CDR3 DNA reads TGTGCCAGCAGCCTTCGGACAGCCTATAATTCACCCCTCCACTTT.

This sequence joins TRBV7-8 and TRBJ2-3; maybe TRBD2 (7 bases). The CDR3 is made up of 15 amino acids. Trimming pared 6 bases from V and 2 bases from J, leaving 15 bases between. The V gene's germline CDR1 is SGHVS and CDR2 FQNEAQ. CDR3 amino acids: CASREGGGYTDTQYF. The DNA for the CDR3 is TGTGCCAGCAGGGAGGGAGGGGGGTACACAGATACGCAGTATTTT.

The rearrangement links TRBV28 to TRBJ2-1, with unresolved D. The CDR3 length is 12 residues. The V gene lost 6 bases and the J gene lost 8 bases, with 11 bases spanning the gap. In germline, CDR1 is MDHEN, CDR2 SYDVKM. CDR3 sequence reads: CASRPAPHEQFF. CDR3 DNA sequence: TGTGCCAGCAGGCCCGCCCCCCATGAGCAGTTCTTC.

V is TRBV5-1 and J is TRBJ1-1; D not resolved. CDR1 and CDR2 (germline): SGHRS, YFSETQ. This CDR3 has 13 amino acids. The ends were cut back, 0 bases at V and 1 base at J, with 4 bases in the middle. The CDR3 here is CASSLDKNTEAFF. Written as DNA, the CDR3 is TGCGCCAGCAGCTTGGACAAGAACACTGAAGCTTTCTTT.

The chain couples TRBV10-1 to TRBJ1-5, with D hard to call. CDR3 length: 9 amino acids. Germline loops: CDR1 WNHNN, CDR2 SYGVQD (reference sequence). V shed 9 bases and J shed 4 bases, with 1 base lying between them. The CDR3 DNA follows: TGCGCCAGTAATCAGCCCCAGCATTTT. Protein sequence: CASNQPQHF.

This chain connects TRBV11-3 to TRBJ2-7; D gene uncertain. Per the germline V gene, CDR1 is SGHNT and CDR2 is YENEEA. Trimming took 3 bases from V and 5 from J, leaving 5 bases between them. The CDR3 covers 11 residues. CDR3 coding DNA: TGTGCCAGCAGCTTCGGAGACGAGCAGTACTTC. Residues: CASSFGDEQYF.

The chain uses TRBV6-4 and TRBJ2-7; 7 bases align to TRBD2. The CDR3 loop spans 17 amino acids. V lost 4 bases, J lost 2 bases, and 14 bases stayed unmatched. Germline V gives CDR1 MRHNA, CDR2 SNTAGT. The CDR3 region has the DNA TGTGCCAGCAGTGCCTCATGTAGCGGGCAGGTGGCCTACGAGCAGTACTTC. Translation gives CASSASCSGQVAYEQYF.

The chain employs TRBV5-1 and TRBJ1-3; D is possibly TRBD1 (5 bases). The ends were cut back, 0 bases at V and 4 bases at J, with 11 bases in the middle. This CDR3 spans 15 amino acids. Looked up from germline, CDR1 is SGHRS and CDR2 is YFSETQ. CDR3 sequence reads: CASSLAGGSGNTIYF. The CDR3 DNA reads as TGCGCCAGCAGCTTGGCTGGGGGGAGCGGAAACACCATATATTTT.

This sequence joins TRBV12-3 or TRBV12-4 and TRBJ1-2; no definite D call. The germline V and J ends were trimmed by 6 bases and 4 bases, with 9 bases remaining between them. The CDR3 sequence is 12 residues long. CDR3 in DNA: TGTGCCAGCAGCGCGTCAGGCTATGGCTACACCTTC. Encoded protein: CASSASGYGYTF.

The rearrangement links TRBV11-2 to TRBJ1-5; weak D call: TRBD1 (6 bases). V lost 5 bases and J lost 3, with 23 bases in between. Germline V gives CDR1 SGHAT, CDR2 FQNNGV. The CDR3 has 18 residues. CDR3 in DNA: TGTGCCAGCAGCCGAGGACAGCCTCCACTCCAACTCAATCAGCCCCAGCATTTT. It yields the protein CASSRGQPPLQLNQPQHF.

CDR3 in DNA: TGTGCCAGCAGCTTATTGTCGCATTCCGAAGCTTTCTTT. Translation gives CASSLLSHSEAFF. This chain links TRBV11-2 with TRBJ1-1; D unresolved. The length of the CDR3 is 13 residues. The V end was cut by 2 bases, the J end by 8 bases, with 12 bases between. Per germline, CDR1 SGHAT and CDR2 FQNNGV.

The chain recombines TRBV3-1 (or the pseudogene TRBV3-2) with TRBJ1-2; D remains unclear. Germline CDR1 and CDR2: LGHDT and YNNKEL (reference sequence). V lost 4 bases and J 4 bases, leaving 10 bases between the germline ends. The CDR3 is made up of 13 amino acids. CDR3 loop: CASSPANFYGYTF. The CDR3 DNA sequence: TGTGCCAGCAGCCCCGCAAATTTCTATGGCTACACCTTC.

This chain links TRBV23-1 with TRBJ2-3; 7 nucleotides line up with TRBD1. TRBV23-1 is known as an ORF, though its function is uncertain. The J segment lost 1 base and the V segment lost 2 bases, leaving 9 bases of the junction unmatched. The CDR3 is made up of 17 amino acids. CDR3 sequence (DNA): TGCGCCAGCAGTCAAGCGATAGAGGGGGCCTGCACAGATACGCAGTATTTT. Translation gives CASSQAIEGACTDTQYF.

The CDR3 spells CASSLDGLRGGHEQYF. The CDR3 bases are TGTGCCAGCAGCTTAGACGGTTTGAGAGGGGGCCACGAGCAGTACTTC. V is TRBV7-6 and J is TRBJ2-7, with 7 positions matching TRBD1. The trim removed 1 base at V and 5 bases at J, leaving 11 bases unmatched. Germline values: CDR1 SGHVS, CDR2 FNYEAQ. The CDR3 runs to 16 residues.

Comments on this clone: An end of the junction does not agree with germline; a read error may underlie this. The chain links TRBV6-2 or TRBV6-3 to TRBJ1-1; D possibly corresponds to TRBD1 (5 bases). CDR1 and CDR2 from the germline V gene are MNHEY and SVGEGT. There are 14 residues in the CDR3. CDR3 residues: CASGYFGTHPEAFF. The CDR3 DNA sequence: TGTGCCAGCGGTTACTTTGGGACCCACCCTGAAGCTTTCTTT.

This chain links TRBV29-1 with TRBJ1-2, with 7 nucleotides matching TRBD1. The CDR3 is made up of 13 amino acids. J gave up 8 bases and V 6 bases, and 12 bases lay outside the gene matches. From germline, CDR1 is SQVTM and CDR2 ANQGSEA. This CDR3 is CSVGQGGSRGYTF. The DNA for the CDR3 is TGCAGCGTCGGCCAGGGGGGTTCTAGGGGCTACACCTTC.

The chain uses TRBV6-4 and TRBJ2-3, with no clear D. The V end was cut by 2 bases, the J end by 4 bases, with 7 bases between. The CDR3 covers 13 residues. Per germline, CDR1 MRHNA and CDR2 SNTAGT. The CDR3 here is CASSDPSADTQYF. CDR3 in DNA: TGTGCCAGCAGTGACCCAAGCGCAGATACGCAGTATTTT.

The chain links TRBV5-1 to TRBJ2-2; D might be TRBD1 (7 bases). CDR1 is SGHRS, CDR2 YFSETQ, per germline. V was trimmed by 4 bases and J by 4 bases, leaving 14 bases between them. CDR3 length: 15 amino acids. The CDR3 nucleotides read TGCGCCAGCAGCGAGAGTCAGGGGGGCACCGGGGAGCTGTTTTTT. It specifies CASSESQGGTGELFF.

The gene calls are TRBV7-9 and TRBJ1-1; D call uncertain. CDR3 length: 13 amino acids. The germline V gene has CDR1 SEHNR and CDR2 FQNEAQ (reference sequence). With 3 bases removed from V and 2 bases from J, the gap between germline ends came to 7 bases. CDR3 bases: TGTGCCAGCAGCTTGGGTACAAACACTGAAGCTTTCTTT. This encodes CASSLGTNTEAFF.

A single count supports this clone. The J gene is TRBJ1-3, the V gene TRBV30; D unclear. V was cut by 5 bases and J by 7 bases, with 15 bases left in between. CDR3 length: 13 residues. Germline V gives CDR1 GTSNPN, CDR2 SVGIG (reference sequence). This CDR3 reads CAWGGLLGNTIYF. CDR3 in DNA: TGTGCCTGGGGAGGTCTACTCGGGAACACCATATATTTT. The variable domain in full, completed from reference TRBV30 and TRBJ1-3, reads SQTIHQWPATLVQPVGSPLSLECTVEGTSNPNLYWYRQAAGRGLQLLFYSVGIGQISSEVPQNLSASRPQDRQFILSSKKLLLSDSGFYLCAWGGLLGNTIYFGEGSWLTVV.